This T cell receptor beta chain was observed in a study of cytomegalovirus exposure and HLA in healthy donors (dated by TCRdb to 2016 to 2017). About the full investigation: The roughly 650 repertoires of the first cohort and the 120 validation repertoires were produced on the same platform, according to a later analysis. The study aimed to test whether signatures of past pathogen exposure could be identified by cataloging public T cell receptors. A separate validation cohort of 100 to 150 different subjects was used in addition to the roughly 670-subject first cohort. High-throughput TCR immunosequencing, statistical association of individual TCRs with disease status, and machine learning were combined to predict cytomegalovirus infection status.

Paper-wide results and their limitations: Subsequent analysis determined that TCRs grouped into clusters in the first cohort also showed a tendency toward co-occurrence across the approximately 110 validation repertoires, and approximately 94% of cluster scores exceeded 0. While some public TCRs were present in many individuals, most TCR sequences turned up only very rarely across donors. The classifier was reported to diagnose cytomegalovirus status with high specificity and sensitivity in both the original and validation cohorts. A few of the identified cytomegalovirus-associated TCR beta chains were confirmed in vitro to be specific for cytomegalovirus antigens. The authors suggested that the approach could potentially be extended to other disease states and immunological phenotypes. All 120 or so repertoires were used to score co-occurrence in the validation cohort in a later analysis, because that analysis had no HLA typing for the cohort. In the study, some 160 TCR beta chains were listed as associated with cytomegalovirus.

The library relied on the immunoSEQ multiplex PCR assay. In the paper's pipeline: A statistical classification framework was built to diagnose cytomegalovirus status from the catalog of TCR beta chain sequences. The table was pulled from immuneACCESS by TCRdb, which kept in-frame rearrangements only. Such tables lose some clones; where checked, under half of the loss comes from unresolved V genes, and the rest has no known cause. V and J calls and clone size come straight from that table; D and trimming were deduced from the DNA. The sample data list 200,000 or so clones, and approximately 87% of these were observed just once. The top ten clones comprise around 5.4% of the sample. A word on this clone: The antigen it recognizes is unknown. At one end the junction does not follow the germline gene, possibly because of a read error.

Separate from the roughly 650-subject first cohort, the validation cohort of about 120 subjects was the group to which the donors belonged. Taken from cysteine to phenylalanine, the CDR3 has 13 residues. Left in the record is the CDR3 DNA by itself, 39 bases read in frame from the first base. The germline V gene (reference sequence) gives CDR1 as SSHAT and CDR2 as FNYEAQ. This chain joins TRBV7-7 to TRBJ1-1; too little of a D gene remains to name it. This sequence originates from a woman younger than 35 in good health and CMV-seronegative. The material sequenced was PBMCs. The DNA sequence is given as TGTGCTAGCAGCCGAGACACCAACACTGAAGCTTTCTTT. Protein translation: CASSRDTNTEAFF.